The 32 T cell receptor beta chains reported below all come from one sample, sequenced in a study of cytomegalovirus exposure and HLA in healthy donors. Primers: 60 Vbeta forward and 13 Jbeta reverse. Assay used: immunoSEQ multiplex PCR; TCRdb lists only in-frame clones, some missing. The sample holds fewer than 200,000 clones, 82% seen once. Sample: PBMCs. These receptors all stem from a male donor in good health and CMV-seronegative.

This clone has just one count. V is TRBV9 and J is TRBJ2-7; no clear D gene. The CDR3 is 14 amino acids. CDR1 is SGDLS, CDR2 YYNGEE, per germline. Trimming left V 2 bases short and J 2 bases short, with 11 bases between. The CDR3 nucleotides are TGTGCCAGCAGCGTTAGAGATGCGCCCTACGAGCAGTACTTC. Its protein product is CASSVRDAPYEQYF.

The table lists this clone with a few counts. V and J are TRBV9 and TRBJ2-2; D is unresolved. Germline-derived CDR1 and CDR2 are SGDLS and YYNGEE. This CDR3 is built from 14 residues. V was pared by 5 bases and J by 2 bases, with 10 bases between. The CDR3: CASRPTFNTGELFF. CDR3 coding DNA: TGTGCCAGCAGACCGACTTTTAACACCGGGGAGCTGTTTTTT. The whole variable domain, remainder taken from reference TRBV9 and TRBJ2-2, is DSGVTQTPKHLITATGQRVTLRCSPRSGDLSVYWYQQSLDQGLQFLIQYYNGEERAKGNILERFSAQQFPDLHSELNLSSLELGDSALYFCASRPTFNTGELFFGEGSRLTVL.

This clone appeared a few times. The CDR3 coding sequence is TGTGCCAGCAGGCGCTTTTTGTCGGGAGGGTTTGATGAGCAGTTCTTC. Residues: CASRRFLSGGFDEQFF. The chain couples TRBV6-6 to TRBJ2-1, with 8 bases fitting TRBD2. V gave up 6 bases and J gave up 8 bases; unmatched junction bases: 15. The CDR3 covers 16 residues. CDR1 MNHNY and CDR2 SVGAGI come from the germline V gene (reference sequence).

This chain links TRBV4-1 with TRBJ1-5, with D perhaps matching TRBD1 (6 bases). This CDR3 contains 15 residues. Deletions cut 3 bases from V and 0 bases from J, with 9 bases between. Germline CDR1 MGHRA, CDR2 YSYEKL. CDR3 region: CASSQDSYSNQPQHF. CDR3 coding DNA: TGCGCCAGCAGCCAGGACAGCTATAGCAATCAGCCCCAGCATTTT.

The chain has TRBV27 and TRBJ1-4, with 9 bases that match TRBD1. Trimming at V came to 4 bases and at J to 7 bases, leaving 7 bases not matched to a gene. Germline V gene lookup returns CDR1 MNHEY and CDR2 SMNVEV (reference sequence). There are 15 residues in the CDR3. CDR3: CASSYRQGGVEKLFF. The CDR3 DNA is TGTGCCAGCAGTTATAGACAGGGGGGGGTTGAAAAACTGTTTTTT.

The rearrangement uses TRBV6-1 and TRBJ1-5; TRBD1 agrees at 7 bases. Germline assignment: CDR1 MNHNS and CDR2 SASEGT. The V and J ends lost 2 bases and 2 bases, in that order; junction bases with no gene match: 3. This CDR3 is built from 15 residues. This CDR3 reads CASSEPTGRNQPQHF. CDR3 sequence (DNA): TGTGCCAGCAGTGAACCGACAGGGCGCAATCAGCCCCAGCATTTT.

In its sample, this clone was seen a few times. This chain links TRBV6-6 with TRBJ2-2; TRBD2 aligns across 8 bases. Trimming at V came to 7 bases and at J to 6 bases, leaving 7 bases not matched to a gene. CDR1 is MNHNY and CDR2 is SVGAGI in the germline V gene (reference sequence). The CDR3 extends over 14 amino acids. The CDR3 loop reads CASKGGLDSGELFF. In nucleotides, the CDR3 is TGTGCCAGCAAAGGGGGACTAGATTCCGGGGAGCTGTTTTTT.

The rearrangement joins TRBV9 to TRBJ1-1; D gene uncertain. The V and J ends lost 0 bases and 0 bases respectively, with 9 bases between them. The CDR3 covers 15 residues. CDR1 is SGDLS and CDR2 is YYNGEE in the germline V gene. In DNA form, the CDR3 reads TGTGCCAGCAGCGTAGCCCGTGAGATGAACACTGAAGCTTTCTTT. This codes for CASSVAREMNTEAFF.

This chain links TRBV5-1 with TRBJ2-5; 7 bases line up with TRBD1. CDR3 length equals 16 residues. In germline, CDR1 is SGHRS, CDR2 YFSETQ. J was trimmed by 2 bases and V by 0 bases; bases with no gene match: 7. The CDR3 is CASSLGLGTAQETQYF. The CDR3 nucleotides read TGCGCCAGCAGCTTGGGCCTAGGGACAGCGCAAGAGACCCAGTACTTC.

The chain's CDR3 is CASSLGQGSFYEQYF. Written as DNA, the CDR3 is TGTGCCAGCAGCTTAGGACAGGGATCCTTCTACGAGCAGTACTTC. V gene TRBV7-7 combines with J gene TRBJ2-7; TRBD1 aligns across 7 bases. This CDR3 comprises 15 residues. The ends lost 1 base at V and 3 bases at J; junction bases unmatched: 6. In germline, CDR1 is SSHAT, CDR2 FNYEAQ (reference sequence).

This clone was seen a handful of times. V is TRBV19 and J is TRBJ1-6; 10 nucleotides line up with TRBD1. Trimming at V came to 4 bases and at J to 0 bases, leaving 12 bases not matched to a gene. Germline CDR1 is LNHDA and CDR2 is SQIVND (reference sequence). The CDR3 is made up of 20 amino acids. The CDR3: CASSTTRTGGPSSYNSPLHF. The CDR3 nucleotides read TGTGCCAGTAGTACCACCCGGACAGGGGGGCCAAGCTCCTATAATTCACCCCTCCACTTT.

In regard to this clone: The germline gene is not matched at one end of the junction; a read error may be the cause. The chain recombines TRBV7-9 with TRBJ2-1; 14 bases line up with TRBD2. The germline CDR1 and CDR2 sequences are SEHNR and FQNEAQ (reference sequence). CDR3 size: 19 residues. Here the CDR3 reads CSSSLAITGTSGSYDEQFF. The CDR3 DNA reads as TGTTCCAGCAGCTTAGCGATAACCGGGACTAGCGGGAGTTACGATGAGCAGTTCTTC. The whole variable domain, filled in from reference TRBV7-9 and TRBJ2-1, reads DTGVSQNPRHKITKRGQNVTFRCDPISEHNRLYWYRQTLGQGPEFLTYFQNEAQLEKSRLLSDRFSAERPKGSFSTLEIQRTEQGDSAMYLCSSSLAITGTSGSYDEQFFGPGTRLTVL.

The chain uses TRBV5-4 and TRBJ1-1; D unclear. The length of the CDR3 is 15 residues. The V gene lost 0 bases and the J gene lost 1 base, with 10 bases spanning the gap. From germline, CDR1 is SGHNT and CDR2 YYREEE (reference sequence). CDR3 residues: CASSLVGRENTEAFF. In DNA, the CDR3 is TGTGCCAGCAGCTTGGTGGGGAGGGAGAACACTGAAGCTTTCTTT. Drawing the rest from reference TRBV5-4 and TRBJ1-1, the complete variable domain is ETGVTQSPTHLIKTRGQQVTLRCSSQSGHNTVSWYQQALGQGPQFIFQYYREEENGRGNFPPRFSGLQFPNYSSELNVNALELDDSALYLCASSLVGRENTEAFFGQGTRLTVV.

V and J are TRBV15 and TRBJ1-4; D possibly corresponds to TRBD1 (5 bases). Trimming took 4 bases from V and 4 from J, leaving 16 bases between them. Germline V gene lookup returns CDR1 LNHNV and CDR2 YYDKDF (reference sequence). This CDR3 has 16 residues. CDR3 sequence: CATSKAGSVFNEKLFF. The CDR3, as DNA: TGTGCCACCAGCAAGGCAGGGTCCGTGTTTAATGAAAAACTGTTTTTT.

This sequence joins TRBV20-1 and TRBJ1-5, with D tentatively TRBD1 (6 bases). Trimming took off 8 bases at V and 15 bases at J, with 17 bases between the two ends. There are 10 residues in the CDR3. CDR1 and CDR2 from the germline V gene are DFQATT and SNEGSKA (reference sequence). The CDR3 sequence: CSPRQDQAHF. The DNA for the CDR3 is TGCAGTCCCCGACAGGACCAGGCGCATTTT.

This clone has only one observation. CDR3 region: CASSNEADTQYF. CDR3 sequence (DNA): TGTGCCAGCAGTAACGAGGCAGATACGCAGTATTTT. The rearrangement links TRBV6-5 to TRBJ2-3; D not resolved. The V gene lost 5 bases and the J gene lost 4 bases, with 7 bases spanning the gap. This CDR3 comprises 12 residues. Germline V gene lookup returns CDR1 MNHEY and CDR2 SVGAGI.

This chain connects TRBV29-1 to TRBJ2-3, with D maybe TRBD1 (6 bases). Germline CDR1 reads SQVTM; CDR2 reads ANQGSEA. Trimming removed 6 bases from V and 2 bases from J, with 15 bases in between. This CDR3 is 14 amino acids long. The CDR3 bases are TGCAGCGTCCTCCCCCCAGGGGTCACAGATACGCAGTATTTT. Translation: CSVLPPGVTDTQYF.

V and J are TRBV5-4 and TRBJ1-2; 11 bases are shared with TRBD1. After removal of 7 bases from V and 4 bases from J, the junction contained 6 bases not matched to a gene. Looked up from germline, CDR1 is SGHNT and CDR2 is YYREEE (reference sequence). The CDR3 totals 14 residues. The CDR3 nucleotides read TGTGCCAGCGGAAGGACAGGGGGCACCTATGGCTACACCTTC. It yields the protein CASGRTGGTYGYTF.

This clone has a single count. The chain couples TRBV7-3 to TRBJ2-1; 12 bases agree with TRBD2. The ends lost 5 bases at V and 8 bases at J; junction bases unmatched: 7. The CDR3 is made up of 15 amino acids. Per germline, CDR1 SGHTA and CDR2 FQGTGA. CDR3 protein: CASSPRTSGAYEQFF. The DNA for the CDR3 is TGTGCCAGCAGCCCTCGGACTAGCGGGGCCTATGAGCAGTTCTTC.

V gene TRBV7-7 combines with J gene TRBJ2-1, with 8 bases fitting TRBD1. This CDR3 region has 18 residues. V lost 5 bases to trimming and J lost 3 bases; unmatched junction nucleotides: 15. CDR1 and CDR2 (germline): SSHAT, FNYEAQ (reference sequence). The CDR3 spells CASSPETWTGLGYNEQFF. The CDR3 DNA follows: TGTGCCAGCAGCCCCGAGACCTGGACAGGGCTCGGCTACAATGAGCAGTTCTTC.

Here the CDR3 reads CASSSDPTGYNEQFF. Here the CDR3 DNA reads TGTGCCAGCAGCTCAGACCCGACAGGGTACAATGAGCAGTTCTTC. The rearrangement uses TRBV7-3 and TRBJ2-1; 7 positions agree with TRBD1. This CDR3 is 15 amino acids long. CDR1 is SGHTA, CDR2 FQGTGA, per germline. The V gene end was trimmed by 4 bases and the J gene end by 4 bases; junction bases not matched to a gene: 7.

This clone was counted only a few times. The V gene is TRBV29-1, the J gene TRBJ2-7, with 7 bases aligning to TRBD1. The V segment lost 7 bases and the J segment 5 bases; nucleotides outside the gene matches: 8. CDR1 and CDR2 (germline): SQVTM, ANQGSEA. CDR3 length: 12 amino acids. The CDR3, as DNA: TGCAGCGCTAGACAGGGCGAAAACGAGCAGTACTTC. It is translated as CSARQGENEQYF.

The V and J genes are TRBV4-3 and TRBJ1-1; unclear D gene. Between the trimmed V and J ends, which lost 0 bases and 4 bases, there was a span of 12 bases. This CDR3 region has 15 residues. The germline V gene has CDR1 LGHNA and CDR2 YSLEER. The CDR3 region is CASSQDRSAGTEAFF. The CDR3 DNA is TGCGCCAGCAGCCAAGATCGGTCAGCGGGCACTGAAGCTTTCTTT.

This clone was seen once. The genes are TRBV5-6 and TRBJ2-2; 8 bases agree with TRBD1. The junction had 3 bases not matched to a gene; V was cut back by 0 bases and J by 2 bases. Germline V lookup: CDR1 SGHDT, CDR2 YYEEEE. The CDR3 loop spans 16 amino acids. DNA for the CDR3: TGTGCCAGCAGCTTGGCCAGGGGGCGTAACACCGGGGAGCTGTTTTTT. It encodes CASSLARGRNTGELFF.

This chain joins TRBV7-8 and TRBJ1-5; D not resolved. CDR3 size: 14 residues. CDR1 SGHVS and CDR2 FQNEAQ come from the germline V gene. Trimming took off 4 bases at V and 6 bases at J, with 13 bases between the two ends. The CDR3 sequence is CASSSLPTGQPQHF. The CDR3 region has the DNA TGTGCCAGCAGCTCCCTTCCCACGGGTCAGCCCCAGCATTTT.

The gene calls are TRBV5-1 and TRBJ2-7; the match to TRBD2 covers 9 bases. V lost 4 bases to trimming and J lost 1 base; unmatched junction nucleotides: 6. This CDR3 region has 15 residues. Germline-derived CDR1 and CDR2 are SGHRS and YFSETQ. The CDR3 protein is CASSDSGRGSYEQYF. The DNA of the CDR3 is TGCGCCAGCAGCGATAGCGGGAGAGGGTCCTACGAGCAGTACTTC.

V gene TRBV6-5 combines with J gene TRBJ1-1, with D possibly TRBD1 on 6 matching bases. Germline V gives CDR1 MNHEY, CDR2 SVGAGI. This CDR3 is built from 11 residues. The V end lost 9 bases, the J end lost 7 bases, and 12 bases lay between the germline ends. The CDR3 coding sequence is TGTGCCAGTGGACAGTCTCATGAAGCTTTCTTT. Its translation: CASGQSHEAFF.

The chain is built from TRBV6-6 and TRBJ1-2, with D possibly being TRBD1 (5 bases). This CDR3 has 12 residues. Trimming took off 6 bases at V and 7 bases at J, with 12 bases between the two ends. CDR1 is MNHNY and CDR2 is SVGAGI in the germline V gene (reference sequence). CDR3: CASRHRDSGYTF. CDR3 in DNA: TGTGCCAGCAGACACCGGGACTCTGGCTACACCTTC.

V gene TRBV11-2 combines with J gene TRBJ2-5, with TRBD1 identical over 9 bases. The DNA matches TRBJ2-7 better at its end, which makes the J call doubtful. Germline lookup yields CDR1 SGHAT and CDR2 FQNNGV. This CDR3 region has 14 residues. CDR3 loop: CASRNPGTGYEQYF. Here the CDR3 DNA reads TGTGCCAGCAGAAACCCCGGGACAGGGTACGAGCAGTACTTC.

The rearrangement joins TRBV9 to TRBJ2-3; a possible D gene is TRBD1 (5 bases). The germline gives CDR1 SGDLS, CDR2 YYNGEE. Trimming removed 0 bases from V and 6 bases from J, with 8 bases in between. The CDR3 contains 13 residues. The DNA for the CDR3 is TGTGCCAGCAGCGTAGTAGGGGCCGATACGCAGTATTTT. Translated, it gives CASSVVGADTQYF. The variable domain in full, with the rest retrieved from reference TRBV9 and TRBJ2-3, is DSGVTQTPKHLITATGQRVTLRCSPRSGDLSVYWYQQSLDQGLQFLIQYYNGEERAKGNILERFSAQQFPDLHSELNLSSLELGDSALYFCASSVVGADTQYFGPGTRLTVL.

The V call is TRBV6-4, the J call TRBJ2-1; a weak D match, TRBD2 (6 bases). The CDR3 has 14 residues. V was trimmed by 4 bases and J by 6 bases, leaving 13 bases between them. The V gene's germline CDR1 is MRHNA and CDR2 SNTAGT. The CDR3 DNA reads TGTGCCAGCAGTGTTGGCGGGATGATCAATGAGCAGTTCTTC. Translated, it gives CASSVGGMINEQFF.

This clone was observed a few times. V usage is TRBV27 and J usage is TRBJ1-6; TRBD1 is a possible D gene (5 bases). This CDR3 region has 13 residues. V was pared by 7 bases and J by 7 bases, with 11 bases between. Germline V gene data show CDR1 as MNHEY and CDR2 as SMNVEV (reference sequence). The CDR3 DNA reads TGTGCCAGCACCAGAGCAGGGAATTCACCCCTCCACTTT. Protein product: CASTRAGNSPLHF.